This T cell receptor (beta chain) was sequenced in a study of glioma-infiltrating T cells. Study-wide results and limits: Above-expected tissue-blood divergence occurred in all gliomas, most in low-grade ones. Only very few CDR3 sequences appeared in both tissue and blood.

Ten or more counts support this clonotype. Its antigen is still unknown. TCR alpha and beta CDR3 regions were amplified from RNA using iRepertoire nested multiplex PCR. For one-step reverse transcription and amplification, 100-400 ng of tissue mRNA or PBMC total RNA was used. TCRdb reprocessed the multiplex PCR reads with MiXCR, giving one entry per CDR3 protein. The table lists about 93,000 distinct CDR3 sequences, approximately 39% of them singletons. The CDR3 spans 14 residues. The germline CDR1 and CDR2 sequences are KGHDR and SFDVKD. Trimming removed 4 bases from V and 2 bases from J, with 10 bases in between.

The sequence derives from a human donor with low-grade glioma or glioblastoma, undergoing nonglioma brain surgery, or in good health (not recorded which). Sequenced sample: glioma tissue, nonneoplastic brain tissue, or PBMCs (not recorded which). This sequence joins TRBV24-1 and TRBJ2-5; D may be TRBD1 (7 bases). CDR3 protein: CATSEGGQQETQYF. The CDR3 coding sequence is TGTGCCACCAGTGAGGGGGGACAGCAAGAGACCCAGTACTTC.